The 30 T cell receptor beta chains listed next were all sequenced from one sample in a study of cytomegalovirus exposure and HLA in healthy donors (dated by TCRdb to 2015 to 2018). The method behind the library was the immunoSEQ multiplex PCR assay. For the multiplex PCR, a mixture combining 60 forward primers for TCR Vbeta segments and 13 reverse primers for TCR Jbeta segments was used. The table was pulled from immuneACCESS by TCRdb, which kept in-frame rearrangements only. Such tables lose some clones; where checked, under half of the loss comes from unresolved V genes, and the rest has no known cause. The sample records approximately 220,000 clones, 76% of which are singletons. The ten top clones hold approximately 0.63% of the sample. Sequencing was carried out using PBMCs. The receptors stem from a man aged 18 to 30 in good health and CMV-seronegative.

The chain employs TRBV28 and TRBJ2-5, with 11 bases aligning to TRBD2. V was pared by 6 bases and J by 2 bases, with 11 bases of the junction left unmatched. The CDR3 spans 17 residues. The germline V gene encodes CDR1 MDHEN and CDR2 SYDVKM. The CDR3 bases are TGTGCCAGCAGCCGTACGACTAGCGGGACCTCACAAGAGACCCAGTACTTC. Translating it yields CASSRTTSGTSQETQYF. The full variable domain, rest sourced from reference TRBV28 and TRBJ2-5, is DVKVTQSSRYLVKRTGEKVFLECVQDMDHENMFWYRQDPGLGLRLIYFSYDVKMKEKGDIPEGYSVSREKKERFSLILESASTNQTSMYLCASSRTTSGTSQETQYFGPGTRLLVL.

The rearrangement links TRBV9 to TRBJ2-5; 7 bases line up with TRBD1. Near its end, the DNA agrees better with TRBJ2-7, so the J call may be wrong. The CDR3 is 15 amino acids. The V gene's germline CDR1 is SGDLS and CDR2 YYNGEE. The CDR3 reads CASSATGQSTYEQYF. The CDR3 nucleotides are TGTGCCAGCAGCGCCACGGGACAGTCCACCTACGAGCAGTACTTC.

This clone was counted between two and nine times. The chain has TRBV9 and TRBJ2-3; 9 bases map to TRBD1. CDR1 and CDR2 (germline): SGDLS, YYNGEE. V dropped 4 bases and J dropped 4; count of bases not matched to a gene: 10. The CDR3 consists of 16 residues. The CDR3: CASSLTGTGKADTQYF. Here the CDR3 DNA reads TGTGCCAGCAGCTTGACCGGGACAGGGAAGGCAGATACGCAGTATTTT.

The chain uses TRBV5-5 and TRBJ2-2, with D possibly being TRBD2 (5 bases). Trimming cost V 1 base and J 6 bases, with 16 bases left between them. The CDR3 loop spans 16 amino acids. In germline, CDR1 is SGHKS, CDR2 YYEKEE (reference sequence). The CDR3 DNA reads TGTGCCAGCAGCTTGTTGACTATCCTAGAGGCCGGGGAGCTGTTTTTT. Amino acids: CASSLLTILEAGELFF.

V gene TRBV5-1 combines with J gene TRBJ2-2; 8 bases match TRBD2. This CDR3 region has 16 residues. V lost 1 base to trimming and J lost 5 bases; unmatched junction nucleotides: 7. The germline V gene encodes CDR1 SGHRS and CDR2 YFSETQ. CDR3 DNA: TGCGCCAGCAGCTTGCTCCCGGGACTAGAGACCGGGGAGCTGTTTTTT. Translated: CASSLLPGLETGELFF.

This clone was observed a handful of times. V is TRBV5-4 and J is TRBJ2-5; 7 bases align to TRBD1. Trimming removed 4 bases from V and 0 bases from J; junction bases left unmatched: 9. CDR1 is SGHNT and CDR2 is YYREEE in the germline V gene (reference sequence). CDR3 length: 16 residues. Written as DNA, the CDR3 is TGTGCCAGCAGCCGTAACAGGGGTAAGTACCAAGAGACCCAGTACTTC. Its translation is CASSRNRGKYQETQYF.

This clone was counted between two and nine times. CDR3: CAWSTSSNQPQHF. CDR3 nucleotide sequence: TGTGCCTGGAGTACCAGTAGCAATCAGCCCCAGCATTTT. The V and J genes are TRBV30 and TRBJ1-5; no firm D call. The V gene lost 2 bases and the J gene lost 0 bases, with 5 bases spanning the gap. The CDR3 is 13 residues long. The germline V gene has CDR1 GTSNPN and CDR2 SVGIG (reference sequence).

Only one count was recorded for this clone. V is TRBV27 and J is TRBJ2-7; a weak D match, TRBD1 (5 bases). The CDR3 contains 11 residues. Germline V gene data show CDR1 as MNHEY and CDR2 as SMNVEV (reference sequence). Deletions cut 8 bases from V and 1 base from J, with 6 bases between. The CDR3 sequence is CASAGSYEQYF. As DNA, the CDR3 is TGTGCCAGCGCAGGGTCCTACGAGCAGTACTTC.

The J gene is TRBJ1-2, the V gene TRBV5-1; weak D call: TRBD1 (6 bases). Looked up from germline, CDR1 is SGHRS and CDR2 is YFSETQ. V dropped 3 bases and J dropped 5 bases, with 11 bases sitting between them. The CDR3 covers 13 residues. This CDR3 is CASSWKTGYGYTF. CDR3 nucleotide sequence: TGCGCCAGCAGCTGGAAAACAGGGTATGGCTACACCTTC. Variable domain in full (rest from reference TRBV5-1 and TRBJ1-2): KAGVTQTPRYLIKTRGQQVTLSCSPISGHRSVSWYQQTPGQGLQFLFEYFSETQRNKGNFPGRFSGRQFSNSRSEMNVSTLELGDSALYLCASSWKTGYGYTFGSGTRLTVV.

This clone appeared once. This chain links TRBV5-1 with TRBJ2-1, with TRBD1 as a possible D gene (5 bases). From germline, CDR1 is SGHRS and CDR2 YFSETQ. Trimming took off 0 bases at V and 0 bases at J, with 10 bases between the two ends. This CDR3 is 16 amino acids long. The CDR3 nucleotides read TGCGCCAGCAGCTTGGTGTATCAGGGCTCCTACAATGAGCAGTTCTTC. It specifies CASSLVYQGSYNEQFF.

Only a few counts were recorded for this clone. CDR3 DNA: TGTGCCAGCAGTTACACAACAGGGGTGGCTAATGAAAAACTGTTTTTT. Encoded protein: CASSYTTGVANEKLFF. The chain employs TRBV6-5 and TRBJ1-4, with 7 bases that match TRBD1. Germline V lookup: CDR1 MNHEY, CDR2 SVGAGI. V lost 2 bases, J lost 3 bases, and 6 bases stayed unmatched. This CDR3 is built from 16 residues.

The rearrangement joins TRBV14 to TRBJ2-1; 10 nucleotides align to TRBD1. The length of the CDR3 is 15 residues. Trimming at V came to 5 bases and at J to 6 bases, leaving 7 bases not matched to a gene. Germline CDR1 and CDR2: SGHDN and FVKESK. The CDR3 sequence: CASSNRDRGPNEQFF. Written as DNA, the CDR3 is TGTGCCAGCAGCAACCGGGACAGGGGCCCCAATGAGCAGTTCTTC.

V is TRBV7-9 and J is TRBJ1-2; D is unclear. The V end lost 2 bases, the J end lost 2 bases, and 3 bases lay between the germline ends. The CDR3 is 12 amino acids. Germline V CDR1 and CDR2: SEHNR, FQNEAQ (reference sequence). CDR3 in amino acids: CASSLLNYGYTF. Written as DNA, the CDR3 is TGTGCCAGCAGCTTATTAAACTATGGCTACACCTTC.

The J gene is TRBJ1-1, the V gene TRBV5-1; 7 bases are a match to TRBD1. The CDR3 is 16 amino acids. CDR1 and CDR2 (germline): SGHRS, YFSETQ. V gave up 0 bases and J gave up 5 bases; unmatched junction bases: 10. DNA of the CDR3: TGCGCCAGCAGCTTGGCCCCGGGACAGCTTCCTACTGAAGCTTTCTTT. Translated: CASSLAPGQLPTEAFF.

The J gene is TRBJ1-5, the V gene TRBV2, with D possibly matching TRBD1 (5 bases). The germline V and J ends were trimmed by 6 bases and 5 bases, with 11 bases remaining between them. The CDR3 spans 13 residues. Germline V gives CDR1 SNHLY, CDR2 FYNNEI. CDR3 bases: TGTGCCAGCAGCCCAGGGTCGGATCAGCCCCAGCATTTT. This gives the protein CASSPGSDQPQHF. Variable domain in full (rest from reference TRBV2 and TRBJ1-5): EPEVTQTPSHQVTQMGQEVILRCVPISNHLYFYWYRQILGQKVEFLVSFYNNEISEKSEIFDDQFSVERPDGSNFTLKIRSTKLEDSAMYFCASSPGSDQPQHFGDGTRLSIL.

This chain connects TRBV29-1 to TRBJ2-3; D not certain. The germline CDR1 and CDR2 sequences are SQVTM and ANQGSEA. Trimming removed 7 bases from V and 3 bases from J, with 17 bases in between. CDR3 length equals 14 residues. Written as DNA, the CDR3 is TGCAGCGCTACGGGTAGAGCCGGGACAGATACGCAGTATTTT. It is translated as CSATGRAGTDTQYF.

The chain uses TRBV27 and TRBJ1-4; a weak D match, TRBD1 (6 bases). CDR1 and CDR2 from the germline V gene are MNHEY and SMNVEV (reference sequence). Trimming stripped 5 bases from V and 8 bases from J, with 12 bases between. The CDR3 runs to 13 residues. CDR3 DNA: TGTGCCAGCAGTGGGGGGGGGCGAGAAAAACTGTTTTTT. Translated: CASSGGGREKLFF.

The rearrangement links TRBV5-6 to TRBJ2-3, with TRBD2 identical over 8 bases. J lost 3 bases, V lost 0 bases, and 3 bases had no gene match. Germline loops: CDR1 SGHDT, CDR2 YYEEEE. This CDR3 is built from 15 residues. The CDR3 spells CASSLGSGRTDTQYF. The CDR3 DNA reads TGTGCCAGCAGCTTGGGGAGCGGGAGAACAGATACGCAGTATTTT.

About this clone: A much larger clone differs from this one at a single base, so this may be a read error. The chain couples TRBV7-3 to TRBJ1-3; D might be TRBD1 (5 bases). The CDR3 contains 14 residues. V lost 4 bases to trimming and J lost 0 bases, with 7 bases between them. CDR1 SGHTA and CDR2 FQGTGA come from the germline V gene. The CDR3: CASSSGGSGNTIYF. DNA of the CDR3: TGTGCCAGCAGCTCCGGGGGCTCTGGAAACACCATATATTTT.

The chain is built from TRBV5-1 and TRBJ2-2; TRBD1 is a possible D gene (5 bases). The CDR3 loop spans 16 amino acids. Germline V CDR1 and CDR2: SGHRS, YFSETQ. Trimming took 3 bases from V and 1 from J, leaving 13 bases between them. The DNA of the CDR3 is TGCGCCAGCAGCTGGATGGGGCAGGAGAACACCGGGGAGCTGTTTTTT. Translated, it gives CASSWMGQENTGELFF.

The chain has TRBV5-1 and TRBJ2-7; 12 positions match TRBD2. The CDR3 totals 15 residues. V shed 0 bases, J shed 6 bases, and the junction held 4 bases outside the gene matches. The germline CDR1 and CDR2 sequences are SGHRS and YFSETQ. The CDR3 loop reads CASSLELAGGGEQYF. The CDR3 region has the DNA TGCGCCAGCAGCTTGGAACTAGCGGGAGGTGGCGAGCAGTACTTC.

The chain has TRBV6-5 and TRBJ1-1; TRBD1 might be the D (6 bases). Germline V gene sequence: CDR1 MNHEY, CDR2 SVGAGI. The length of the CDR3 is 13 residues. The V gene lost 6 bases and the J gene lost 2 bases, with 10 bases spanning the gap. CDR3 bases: TGTGCCAGCAGGTTGACAGGAAACACTGAAGCTTTCTTT. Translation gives CASRLTGNTEAFF.

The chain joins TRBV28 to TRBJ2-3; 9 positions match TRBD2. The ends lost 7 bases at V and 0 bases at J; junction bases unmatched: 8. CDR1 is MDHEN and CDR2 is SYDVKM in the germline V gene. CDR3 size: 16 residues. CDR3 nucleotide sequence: TGTGCCAGCACCATCGGGACTAGCCAAAGCACAGATACGCAGTATTTT. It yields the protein CASTIGTSQSTDTQYF.

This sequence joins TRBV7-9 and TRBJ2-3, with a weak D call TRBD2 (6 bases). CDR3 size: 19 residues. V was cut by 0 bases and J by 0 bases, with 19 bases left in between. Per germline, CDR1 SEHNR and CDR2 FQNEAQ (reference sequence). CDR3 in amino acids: CASSLAIGTGDTSTDTQYF. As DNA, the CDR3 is TGTGCCAGCAGCTTAGCGATCGGGACGGGAGATACTAGCACAGATACGCAGTATTTT.

In DNA, the CDR3 is TGTGCCAGCAGCGCAGCGGACTATGGCTACACCTTC. Its translation: CASSAADYGYTF. This chain joins TRBV11-2 and TRBJ1-2; D unclear. From germline, CDR1 is SGHAT and CDR2 FQNNGV. Trimming removed 5 bases from V and 3 bases from J, with 7 bases in between. CDR3 length equals 12 residues. Variable domain in full (rest from reference TRBV11-2 and TRBJ1-2): EAGVAQSPRYKIIEKRQSVAFWCNPISGHATLYWYQQILGQGPKLLIQFQNNGVVDDSQLPKDRFSAERLKGVDSTLKIQPAKLEDSAVYLCASSAADYGYTFGSGTRLTVV.

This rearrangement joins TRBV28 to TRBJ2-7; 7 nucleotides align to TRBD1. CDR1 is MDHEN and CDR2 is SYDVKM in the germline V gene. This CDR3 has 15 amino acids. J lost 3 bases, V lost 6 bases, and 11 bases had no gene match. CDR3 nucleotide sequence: TGTGCCAGCAGCCCCTCAGACCGGGACAGCTACGAGCAGTACTTC. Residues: CASSPSDRDSYEQYF.

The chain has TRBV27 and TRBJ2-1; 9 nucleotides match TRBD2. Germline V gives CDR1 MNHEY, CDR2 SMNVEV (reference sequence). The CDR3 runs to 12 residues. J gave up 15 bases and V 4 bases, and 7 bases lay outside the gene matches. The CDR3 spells CASSSIAGVRFF. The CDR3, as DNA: TGTGCCAGCAGTTCCATAGCGGGAGTTCGGTTCTTC.

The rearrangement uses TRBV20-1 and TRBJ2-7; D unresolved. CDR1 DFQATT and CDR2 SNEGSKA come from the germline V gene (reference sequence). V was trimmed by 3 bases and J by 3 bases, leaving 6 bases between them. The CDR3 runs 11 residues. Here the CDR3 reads CSASPGYEQYF. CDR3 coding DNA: TGCAGTGCTAGCCCCGGCTACGAGCAGTACTTC.

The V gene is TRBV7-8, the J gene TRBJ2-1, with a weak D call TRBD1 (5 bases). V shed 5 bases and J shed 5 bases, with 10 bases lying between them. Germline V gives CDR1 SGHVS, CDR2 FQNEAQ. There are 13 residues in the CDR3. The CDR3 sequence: CASSQGSDNEQFF. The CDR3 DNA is TGTGCCAGCAGCCAGGGTTCAGACAATGAGCAGTTCTTC.

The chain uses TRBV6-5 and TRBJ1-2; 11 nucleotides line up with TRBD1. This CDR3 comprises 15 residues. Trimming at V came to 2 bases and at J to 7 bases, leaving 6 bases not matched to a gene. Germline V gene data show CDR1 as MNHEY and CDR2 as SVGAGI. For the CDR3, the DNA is TGTGCCAGCAGTTACACTGGACAGGGGGCCTTTGGCTACACCTTC. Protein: CASSYTGQGAFGYTF.